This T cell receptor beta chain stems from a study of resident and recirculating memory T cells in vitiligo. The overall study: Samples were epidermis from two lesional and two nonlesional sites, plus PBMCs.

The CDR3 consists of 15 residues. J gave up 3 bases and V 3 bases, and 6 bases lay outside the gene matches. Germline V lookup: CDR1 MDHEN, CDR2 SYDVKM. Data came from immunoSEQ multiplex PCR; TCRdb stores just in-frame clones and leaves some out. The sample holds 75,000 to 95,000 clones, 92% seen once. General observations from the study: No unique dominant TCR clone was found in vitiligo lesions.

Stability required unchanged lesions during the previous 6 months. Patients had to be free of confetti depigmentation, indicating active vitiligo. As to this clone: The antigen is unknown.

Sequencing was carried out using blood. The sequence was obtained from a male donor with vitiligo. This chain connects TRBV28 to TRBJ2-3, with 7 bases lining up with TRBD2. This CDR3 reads CASSLGREITDTQYF. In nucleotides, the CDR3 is TGTGCCAGCAGTTTGGGGCGGGAGATTACAGATACGCAGTATTTT.